This T cell receptor (beta chain) was found in a study of T-cell reconstitution after alpha-beta-depleted transplantation in children. The germline V gene has CDR1 LNHNV and CDR2 YYDKDF (reference sequence). CDR3 length: 17 amino acids. Losses at the gene ends were 2 bases for V and 7 bases for J; bases not matched to a gene: 11. Preparation of the TCRbeta library involved a method that used unique molecular identifiers. TCRdb re-derived calls from the PCR reads in MiXCR, one entry per CDR3 protein. The data contain around 480,000 distinct CDR3 sequences, over 25% of them seen just once; the ten biggest clones take up 2% to 2.5%.

The receptor's source is a human donor who donated a stem cell graft to a child with aplastic anemia. The chain combines TRBV15 with TRBJ2-1; TRBD1 agrees at 10 bases. The starting material was PBMCs from the stem cell graft donor, obtained from the stem cell graft. CDR3 in DNA: TGTGCCACCAGCAGACCCCGACCGGGACAGGGGTATAATGAGCAGTTCTTC. Translated: CATSRPRPGQGYNEQFF.